The next 10 T cell receptor beta chains were all read from a single sample in a study of shared clonotypes between healthy human individuals. Measured with immunoSEQ multiplex PCR; TCRdb has only the in-frame clones, and not every one. Of roughly 2 million clones in the sample, 85% to 95% were seen once. Naive CD8 cells, CD45RO-negative and positively selected for CCR7, excluded terminally differentiated effector memory CD45RA+ cells. The source material was naive CD8+ T cells sorted from blood. These receptor sequences come from a man aged 18-30 years in good health.

This clone was counted between two and nine times. V usage is TRBV5-6 and J usage is TRBJ1-2; D call uncertain. The CDR3 is made up of 13 amino acids. Germline CDR1 and CDR2: SGHDT and YYEEEE. Trimming cost V 1 base and J 0 bases, with 4 bases left between them. In nucleotides, the CDR3 is TGTGCCAGCAGCTTGCCCTCTAACTATGGCTACACCTTC. Its protein is CASSLPSNYGYTF.

The chain recombines TRBV25-1 with TRBJ1-1; no reliable D call. The CDR3 runs 13 residues. Trimming shortened V by 4 bases and J by 8 bases, and 14 bases separated the two germline ends. Germline V gene data show CDR1 as MGHDK and CDR2 as SYGVNS. CDR3 nucleotides: TGTGCCAGCAGTGGATGGGGTGTGGTAGAAGCTTTCTTT. Its translation: CASSGWGVVEAFF.

V gene TRBV27 combines with J gene TRBJ1-2, with a weak D call TRBD1 (6 bases). The CDR3 loop spans 13 amino acids. V was cut by 5 bases and J by 6 bases, with 13 bases left in between. The germline gives CDR1 MNHEY, CDR2 SMNVEV (reference sequence). The CDR3 loop reads CASSPTGQNGYTF. In DNA, the CDR3 is TGTGCCAGCAGTCCAACCGGACAGAATGGCTACACCTTC.

Comments on this clone: Within the sample, other DNA sequences also encode this same CDR3. CDR3 amino acids: CASSGTGYNYGYTF. For the CDR3, the DNA is TGTGCCAGCAGCGGGACAGGGTACAACTATGGCTACACCTTC. The chain joins TRBV9 to TRBJ1-2; 8 bases are a match to TRBD1. Germline-derived CDR1 and CDR2 are SGDLS and YYNGEE. The V segment lost 3 bases and the J segment 2 bases; nucleotides outside the gene matches: 3. There are 14 residues in the CDR3.

This clone has a single count. The genes are TRBV13 and TRBJ1-4; D not resolved. V lost 5 bases to trimming and J lost 8 bases, with 9 bases between them. Looked up from germline, CDR1 is PRHDT and CDR2 is FYEKMQ (reference sequence). The CDR3 loop spans 12 amino acids. The CDR3 DNA reads TGTGCCAGCAGCAACGAAACCGAAAAACTGTTTTTT. Protein sequence: CASSNETEKLFF.

This clone was detected a few times. The rearrangement joins TRBV5-6 to TRBJ2-7; D unresolved. CDR3 length equals 13 residues. CDR1 is SGHDT, CDR2 YYEEEE, per germline. V lost 2 bases and J 0 bases, leaving 6 bases between the germline ends. Written as DNA, the CDR3 is TGTGCCAGCAGCTTTTACAGCTCCTACGAGCAGTACTTC. It codes for CASSFYSSYEQYF.

The chain uses TRBV13 and TRBJ2-2, with TRBD2 identical over 14 bases. V gave up 5 bases and J gave up 6 bases; unmatched junction bases: 5. Germline V gene sequence: CDR1 PRHDT, CDR2 FYEKMQ (reference sequence). The CDR3 covers 16 residues. The CDR3 here is CASSTGTSGSSGELFF. DNA for the CDR3: TGTGCCAGCAGCACAGGGACTAGCGGGAGCTCCGGGGAGCTGTTTTTT.

J is TRBJ2-7 and V is TRBV9; D is possibly TRBD2 (5 bases). From germline, CDR1 is SGDLS and CDR2 YYNGEE. The CDR3 runs to 13 residues. V lost 2 bases to trimming and J lost 2 bases, with 8 bases between them. CDR3 protein: CASSVGVPYEQYF. Written as DNA, the CDR3 is TGTGCCAGCAGCGTCGGGGTTCCCTACGAGCAGTACTTC.

This clone was recorded only once. The rearrangement joins TRBV7-9 to TRBJ1-5; 9 bases map to TRBD1. Trimming cost V 5 bases and J 7 bases; bases outside gene matches: 6. The CDR3 consists of 14 residues. CDR1 is SEHNR, CDR2 FQNEAQ, per germline (reference sequence). The CDR3 sequence is CASSNRDRAQPQHF. Here the CDR3 DNA reads TGTGCCAGCAGCAATAGGGACAGGGCCCAGCCCCAGCATTTT.

J is TRBJ1-5 and V is TRBV4-1, with a possible D match to TRBD1 (6 bases). CDR1 is MGHRA and CDR2 is YSYEKL in the germline V gene. Between the trimmed V and J ends, which lost 0 bases and 6 bases, there was a span of 12 bases. The CDR3 sequence is 15 residues long. The CDR3 loop reads CASSQDRRGGQPQHF. DNA for the CDR3: TGCGCCAGCAGCCAAGACCGGAGGGGGGGTCAGCCCCAGCATTTT.